This TCR beta chain derives from a study of blood T cell repertoires in COVID-19. Across the study: The study drew acute and convalescent COVID-19 samples from the United States, Italy and Spain.

TCRdb's copy holds only in-frame clones and misses some; the assay was immunoSEQ multiplex PCR. Of more than 100,000 clones in the sample, about 86% are singletons; the top ten hold roughly 2.3%. V dropped 5 bases and J dropped 1; count of bases not matched to a gene: 7. The CDR3 is 16 amino acids. Germline CDR1 reads SEHNR; CDR2 reads FQNEAQ (reference sequence). The participants were between about 18 and 90 years old and came from 24 US areas. The receptor was isolated from a middle-aged man with acute COVID-19. Sequenced material: PBMCs or T cells enriched from blood (not recorded which). The chain has TRBV7-9 and TRBJ1-2; 10 bases are a match to TRBD1. CDR3 amino acids: CASSQPGQGFNYGYTF. In DNA form, the CDR3 reads TGTGCCAGCAGCCAGCCGGGACAGGGGTTTAACTATGGCTACACCTTC.